This T cell receptor (beta chain) was captured in a study of blood T cell repertoires in COVID-19. CDR1 is SGHRS and CDR2 is YFSETQ in the germline V gene. This CDR3 is built from 14 residues. V dropped 4 bases and J dropped 7; count of bases not matched to a gene: 7. Authors' processing steps: Nucleated cell counts were estimated from reference gene primer amplification. The method was immunoSEQ multiplex PCR; TCRdb's version includes in-frame clones alone and lacks a portion of them. The V and J calls and clone size were taken over from that table, and D and trimming were inferred from the DNA. This table has almost 85,000 clones, around 89% appearing once. Residents of 24 US areas, aged roughly 18 to 95 years, made up the participants. Clinical history reported by participants formed the basis on which cohorts were assigned.

Input material: PBMCs or T cells enriched from blood (not recorded which). This TCR derives from a woman in her forties or fifties with acute COVID-19. The chain joins TRBV5-1 to TRBJ1-5; 8 bases are a match to TRBD1. CDR3: CASSAQGAGQPQHF. The CDR3 nucleotides are TGCGCCAGCAGCGCGCAGGGGGCCGGGCAGCCCCAGCATTTT.